Following are 21 T cell receptor beta chains from one sample sequenced in a study of cytomegalovirus exposure and HLA in healthy donors (dated by TCRdb to 2016 to 2017). The protocol used for the library was the immunoSEQ multiplex PCR assay. For the multiplex PCR, a mixture combining 60 forward primers for TCR Vbeta segments and 13 reverse primers for TCR Jbeta segments was used. The table comes from immuneACCESS by way of TCRdb, which keeps in-frame sequences with V and J called. Part of the clones is missing from these tables; in studies checked, under half for an unresolved V gene and the rest for unknown reasons. Across this sample there are 100,000 to 150,000 clones, with 75% to 85% seen only once. Over 1.3% of the sample comes from the top ten. The specimen sequenced was PBMCs. The origin of the receptors is a woman between 40 and 50 years old in good health and CMV-seronegative.

This clone was detected a few times. V and J are TRBV27 and TRBJ2-7; 13 positions agree with TRBD2. CDR3 length: 16 amino acids. V was pared by 7 bases and J by 3 bases, with 9 bases of the junction left unmatched. Germline V CDR1 and CDR2: MNHEY, SMNVEV (reference sequence). CDR3 sequence: CASTQTSGGVYYEQYF. CDR3 in DNA: TGTGCCAGCACCCAAACTAGCGGGGGGGTGTACTACGAGCAGTACTTC.

The J gene is TRBJ1-2, the V gene TRBV2; D ambiguous. The CDR3 totals 12 residues. The ends were cut back, 7 bases at V and 2 bases at J, with 8 bases in the middle. From germline, CDR1 is SNHLY and CDR2 FYNNEI. The CDR3 reads CASTVQNYGYTF. As DNA, the CDR3 is TGTGCCAGCACTGTACAGAACTATGGCTACACCTTC.

The count of this clone is one. The V gene is TRBV9, the J gene TRBJ2-1; possible D gene TRBD2, 6 bases. This CDR3 has 16 amino acids. Trimming removed 4 bases from V and 2 bases from J, with 16 bases in between. The germline gives CDR1 SGDLS, CDR2 YYNGEE. The CDR3 bases are TGTGCCAGCAGCACTCGGGGGTATCACCCCTACAATGAGCAGTTCTTC. Protein: CASSTRGYHPYNEQFF.

The J gene is TRBJ1-6, the V gene TRBV13; D perhaps matches TRBD1 (5 bases). V gave up 3 bases and J gave up 7 bases, with 13 bases separating them. The V gene's germline CDR1 is PRHDT and CDR2 FYEKMQ (reference sequence). CDR3 length: 15 residues. In DNA form, the CDR3 reads TGTGCCAGCAGCTTGGGGGGAGAGAGGAATTCACCCCTCCACTTT. It is translated as CASSLGGERNSPLHF. Full variable domain (outside the CDR3, taken from reference TRBV13 and TRBJ1-6): AAGVIQSPRHLIKEKRETATLKCYPIPRHDTVYWYQQGPGQDPQFLISFYEKMQSDKGSIPDRFSAQQFSDYHSELNMSSLELGDSALYFCASSLGGERNSPLHFGNGTRLTVT.

The chain carries TRBV6-6 and TRBJ1-2, with unresolved D. V lost 0 bases to trimming and J lost 0 bases, with 5 bases between them. Germline lookup yields CDR1 MNHNY and CDR2 SVGAGI (reference sequence). CDR3 size: 14 residues. Written as DNA, the CDR3 is TGTGCCAGCAGTTACTCCACTACTAACTATGGCTACACCTTC. Protein: CASSYSTTNYGYTF.

This clone was observed once. The chain couples TRBV2 to TRBJ1-2; D is uncertain. This CDR3 is 15 amino acids long. Germline V gene sequence: CDR1 SNHLY, CDR2 FYNNEI. Trimming cost V 7 bases and J 1 base, with 16 bases left between them. CDR3 amino acids: CASTQEGLFNYGYTF. The CDR3 nucleotides read TGTGCCAGCACCCAAGAGGGCCTTTTTAACTATGGCTACACCTTC.

This clone was recorded only once. The gene calls are TRBV4-1 and TRBJ1-2; 7 bases are a match to TRBD1. The germline CDR1 and CDR2 sequences are MGHRA and YSYEKL. The CDR3 is 15 residues long. With 0 bases clipped from V and 4 bases from J, the junction kept 5 bases outside the gene matches. The CDR3 sequence: CASSQDLWTGYGYTF. The DNA of the CDR3 is TGCGCCAGCAGCCAAGATCTATGGACAGGCTATGGCTACACCTTC.

V usage is TRBV28 and J usage is TRBJ1-4, with 8 bases that match TRBD1. This CDR3 has 15 residues. J was trimmed by 6 bases and V by 5 bases; bases with no gene match: 8. Germline V gene data show CDR1 as MDHEN and CDR2 as SYDVKM. This CDR3 reads CASSHRTGSHEKLFF. The CDR3 region has the DNA TGTGCCAGCAGTCATAGGACAGGGTCACATGAAAAACTGTTTTTT.

DNA of the CDR3: TGTGCCAGCAGCTTGTGGGGGCGAGATTCACCCCTCCACTTT. Residues: CASSLWGRDSPLHF. V and J are TRBV5-4 and TRBJ1-6; D is possibly TRBD1 (6 bases). This CDR3 is 14 amino acids long. Germline-derived CDR1 and CDR2 are SGHNT and YYREEE (reference sequence). Trimming shortened V by 1 base and J by 8 bases, and 10 bases separated the two germline ends.

The gene calls are TRBV6-5 and TRBJ1-3, with a possible D match to TRBD1 (5 bases). V shed 6 bases and J shed 3 bases, with 12 bases lying between them. Germline CDR1 is MNHEY and CDR2 is SVGAGI. The length of the CDR3 is 14 residues. The CDR3 region is CASSPWTNGNTIYF. CDR3 bases: TGTGCCAGCAGCCCTTGGACAAATGGAAACACCATATATTTT.

The table lists this clone with a few counts. The chain is built from TRBV6-6 and TRBJ2-5, with D perhaps matching TRBD2 (6 bases). This CDR3 has 15 residues. Trimming pared 7 bases from V and 1 base from J, leaving 16 bases between. Germline-derived CDR1 and CDR2 are MNHNY and SVGAGI (reference sequence). CDR3 DNA sequence: TGTGCCAGCACCACCCGAGCGGGCGGCCAAGAGACCCAGTACTTC. It yields the protein CASTTRAGGQETQYF.

V usage is TRBV28 and J usage is TRBJ2-7, with 12 bases matching TRBD1. After removal of 5 bases from V and 7 bases from J, the junction contained 6 bases not matched to a gene. The CDR3 is made up of 14 amino acids. The germline V gene encodes CDR1 MDHEN and CDR2 SYDVKM. CDR3 sequence: CASSGTGGRMEQYF. In DNA form, the CDR3 reads TGTGCCAGCAGTGGGACAGGGGGCAGGATGGAGCAGTACTTC.

The J gene is TRBJ2-2, the V gene TRBV5-1, with 11 bases matching TRBD2. The CDR3 is 17 residues long. J gave up 6 bases and V 6 bases, and 13 bases lay outside the gene matches. From germline, CDR1 is SGHRS and CDR2 YFSETQ. In DNA, the CDR3 is TGCGCCAGCACTCCCGGTCTCCTAGCGGGGGGACCCGGGGAGCTGTTTTTT. Translation: CASTPGLLAGGPGELFF.

The chain is built from TRBV5-4 and TRBJ2-2; 7 nucleotides agree with TRBD2. The ends lost 2 bases at V and 6 bases at J; junction bases unmatched: 4. CDR3 length: 14 amino acids. Germline CDR1 SGHNT, CDR2 YYREEE (reference sequence). The CDR3 here is CASSFGAGAGELFF. The CDR3, as DNA: TGTGCCAGCAGCTTTGGGGCGGGGGCCGGGGAGCTGTTTTTT.

The chain has TRBV7-8 and TRBJ1-4; D might be TRBD1 (5 bases). Germline loops: CDR1 SGHVS, CDR2 FQNEAQ. This CDR3 has 16 residues. V was pared by 0 bases and J by 7 bases, with 15 bases between. The CDR3 spells CASSLAPVGVAEKLFF. CDR3 coding DNA: TGTGCCAGCAGCTTAGCGCCAGTAGGGGTGGCTGAAAAACTGTTTTTT.

The J gene is TRBJ2-7, the V gene TRBV4-3; 8 bases agree with TRBD1. Germline V gene data show CDR1 as LGHNA and CDR2 as YSLEER. The CDR3 runs 17 residues. The trim removed 0 bases at V and 0 bases at J, leaving 7 bases unmatched. The CDR3 protein is CASSQDPTGENSYEQYF. As DNA, the CDR3 is TGCGCCAGCAGCCAAGATCCGACAGGGGAAAACTCCTACGAGCAGTACTTC.

The chain couples TRBV4-1 to TRBJ1-5, with a weak D call TRBD1 (5 bases). V was clipped by 1 base and J by 1 base, with 14 bases between them. The length of the CDR3 is 17 residues. From germline, CDR1 is MGHRA and CDR2 YSYEKL. CDR3 nucleotides: TGCGCCAGCAGCCAAGGGGTCCGGCAGGGAAGCAATCAGCCCCAGCATTTT. It translates to CASSQGVRQGSNQPQHF.

The CDR3 spells CASDRDRIFYEQYF. The CDR3 region has the DNA TGTGCCAGCGATCGGGACAGAATTTTCTACGAGCAGTACTTC. The V and J genes are TRBV6-1 and TRBJ2-7; the match to TRBD1 covers 7 bases. In germline, CDR1 is MNHNS, CDR2 SASEGT. The CDR3 covers 14 residues. J lost 3 bases, V lost 8 bases, and 10 bases had no gene match.

A few counts support this clone. The V gene is TRBV7-8, the J gene TRBJ1-6; a possible D gene is TRBD1 (5 bases). The CDR3 length is 15 residues. Trimming stripped 9 bases from V and 6 bases from J, with 18 bases between. From germline, CDR1 is SGHVS and CDR2 FQNEAQ. The DNA of the CDR3 is TGTGCCAGTAGGGATAGGGAGGGGACTAATTCACCCCTCCACTTT. Its translation is CASRDREGTNSPLHF.

The chain has TRBV10-2 and TRBJ1-6, with TRBD1 identical over 10 bases. CDR1 is WSHSY, CDR2 SAAADI, per germline. This CDR3 comprises 14 residues. The V and J ends lost 6 bases and 10 bases, in that order; junction bases with no gene match: 6. CDR3 DNA sequence: TGCGCCAGCAGGGGACAGGGGTTAGGGTCACCCCTCCACTTT. It encodes CASRGQGLGSPLHF.

This chain connects TRBV6-5 to TRBJ1-4; perhaps TRBD1 as D (6 bases). V was cut by 0 bases and J by 7 bases, with 12 bases left in between. The CDR3 sequence is 15 residues long. Germline CDR1 MNHEY, CDR2 SVGAGI. The CDR3 protein is CASSYSEQGAEKLFF. The CDR3, as DNA: TGTGCCAGCAGTTACTCGGAACAGGGCGCTGAAAAACTGTTTTTT.